This T cell receptor (beta chain) was retrieved from a study of tissue T cells after allogeneic stem cell transplantation. The study, taken as a whole, reports: The study did not identify alloreactive or antigen-specific tissue TCRs, and some clones might be persisting host cells. The patient cohort was small and clinically heterogeneous, with limited sampling depth.

Per germline, CDR1 KGHPV and CDR2 FQNQEV (reference sequence). There are 13 residues in the CDR3. With V trimmed by 4 bases and J by 3 bases, 0 bases remained unmatched. Using immunoSEQ multiplex PCR, the repertoire was profiled, and TCRdb retains in-frame clones only, with some absent. This table has approximately 45,000 clones, roughly 73% appearing once. This clone has a single count. The antigen is not known. Gene names refer to mouse genes. The DNA ends 1 residue before the CDR3 does, and the rest of the CDR3 is filled in from the germline J gene. Material for sequencing was sorted cells pooled from one or two spleens. The genes are TRBV26 and TRBJ2-4; 8 bases fit TRBD1. This sequence was found in a pool of C57BL/6 mice in good health. The CDR3 bases that were read are TGTGCCAGCAGTCGGGACAGGCAAAACACCTTGTAC. This sequence encodes CASSRDRQNTLY. The entire CDR3 sequence reads CASSRDRQNTLYF.